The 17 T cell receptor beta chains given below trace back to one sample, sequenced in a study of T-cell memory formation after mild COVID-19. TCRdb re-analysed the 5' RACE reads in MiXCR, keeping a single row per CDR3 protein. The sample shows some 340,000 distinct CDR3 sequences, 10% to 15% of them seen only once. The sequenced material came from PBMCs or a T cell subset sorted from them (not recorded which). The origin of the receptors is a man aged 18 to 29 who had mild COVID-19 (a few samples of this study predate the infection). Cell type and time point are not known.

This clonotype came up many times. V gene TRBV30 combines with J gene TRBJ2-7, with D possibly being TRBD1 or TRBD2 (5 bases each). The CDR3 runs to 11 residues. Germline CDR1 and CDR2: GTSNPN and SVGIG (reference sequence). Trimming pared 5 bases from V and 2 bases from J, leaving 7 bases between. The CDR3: CAWGDAYEQYF. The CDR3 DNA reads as TGTGCCTGGGGGGACGCCTACGAGCAGTACTTC.

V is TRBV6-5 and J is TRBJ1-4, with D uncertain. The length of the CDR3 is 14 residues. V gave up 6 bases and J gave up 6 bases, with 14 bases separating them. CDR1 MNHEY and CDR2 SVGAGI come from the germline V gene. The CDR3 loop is CASRSRAEDEKLFF. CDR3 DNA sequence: TGTGCCAGCAGGTCAAGGGCTGAGGATGAAAAACTGTTTTTT.

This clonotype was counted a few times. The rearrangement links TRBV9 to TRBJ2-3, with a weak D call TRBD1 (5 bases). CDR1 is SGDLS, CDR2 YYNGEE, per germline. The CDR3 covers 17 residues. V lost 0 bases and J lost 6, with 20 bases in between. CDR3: CASSVGVWLAPGDTQYF. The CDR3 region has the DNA TGTGCCAGCAGCGTAGGAGTTTGGCTGGCCCCAGGGGATACGCAGTATTTT.

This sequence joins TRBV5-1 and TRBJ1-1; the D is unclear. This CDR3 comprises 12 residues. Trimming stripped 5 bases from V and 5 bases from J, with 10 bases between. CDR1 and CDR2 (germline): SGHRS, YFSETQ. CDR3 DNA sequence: TGCGCCAGCAGAGCCGGCCAGACTGAAGCTTTCTTT. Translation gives CASRAGQTEAFF.

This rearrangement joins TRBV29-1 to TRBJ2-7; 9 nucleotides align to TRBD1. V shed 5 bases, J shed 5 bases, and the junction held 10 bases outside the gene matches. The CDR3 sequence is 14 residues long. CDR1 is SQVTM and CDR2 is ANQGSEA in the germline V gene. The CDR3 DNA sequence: TGCAGCGTTCCTACCCGGGACAGGGAAAACGAGCAGTACTTC. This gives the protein CSVPTRDRENEQYF.

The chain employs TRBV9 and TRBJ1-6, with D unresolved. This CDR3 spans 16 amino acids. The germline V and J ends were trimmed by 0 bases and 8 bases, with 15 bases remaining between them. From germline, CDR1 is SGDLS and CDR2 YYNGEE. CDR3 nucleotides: TGTGCCAGCAGCGTAGGAGGCCTGGGGATGGATTCACCCCTCCACTTT. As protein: CASSVGGLGMDSPLHF.

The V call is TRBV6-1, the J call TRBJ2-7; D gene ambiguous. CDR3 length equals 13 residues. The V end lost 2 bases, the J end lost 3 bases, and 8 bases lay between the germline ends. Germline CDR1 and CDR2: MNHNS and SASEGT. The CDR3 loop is CASSEWWGYEQYF. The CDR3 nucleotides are TGTGCCAGCAGTGAATGGTGGGGCTACGAGCAGTACTTC.

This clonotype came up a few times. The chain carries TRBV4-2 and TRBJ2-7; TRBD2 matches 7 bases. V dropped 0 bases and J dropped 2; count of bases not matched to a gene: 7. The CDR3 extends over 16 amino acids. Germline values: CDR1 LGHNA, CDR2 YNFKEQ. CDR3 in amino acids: CASSQDQERGTYEQYF. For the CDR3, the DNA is TGTGCCAGCAGCCAAGATCAGGAGCGGGGAACCTACGAGCAGTACTTC.

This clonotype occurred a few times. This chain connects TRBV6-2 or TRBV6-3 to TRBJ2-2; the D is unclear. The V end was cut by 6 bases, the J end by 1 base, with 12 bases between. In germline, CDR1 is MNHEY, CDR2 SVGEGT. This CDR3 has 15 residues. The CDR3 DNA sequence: TGTGCCAGCAGCACTACATCGTGGAACACCGGGGAGCTGTTTTTT. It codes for CASSTTSWNTGELFF.

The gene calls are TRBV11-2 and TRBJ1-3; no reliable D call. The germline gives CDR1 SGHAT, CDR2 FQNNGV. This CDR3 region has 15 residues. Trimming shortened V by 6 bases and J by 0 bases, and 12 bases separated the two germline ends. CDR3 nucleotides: TGTGCCAGCAGTATTACGGGTTTCTCTGGAAACACCATATATTTT. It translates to CASSITGFSGNTIYF. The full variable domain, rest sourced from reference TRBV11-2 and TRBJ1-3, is EAGVAQSPRYKIIEKRQSVAFWCNPISGHATLYWYQQILGQGPKLLIQFQNNGVVDDSQLPKDRFSAERLKGVDSTLKIQPAKLEDSAVYLCASSITGFSGNTIYFGEGSWLTVV.

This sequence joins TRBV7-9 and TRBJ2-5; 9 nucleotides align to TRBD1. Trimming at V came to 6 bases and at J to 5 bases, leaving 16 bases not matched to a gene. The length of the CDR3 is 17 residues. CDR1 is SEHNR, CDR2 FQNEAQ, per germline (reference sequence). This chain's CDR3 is CASRLSRTGVLGETQYF. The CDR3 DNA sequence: TGTGCCAGCAGACTCTCCCGGACAGGGGTTCTAGGGGAGACCCAGTACTTC.

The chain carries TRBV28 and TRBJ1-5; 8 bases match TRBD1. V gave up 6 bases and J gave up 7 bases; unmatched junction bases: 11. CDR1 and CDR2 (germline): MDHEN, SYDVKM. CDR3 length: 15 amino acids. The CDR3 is CASRLQGATRQPQHF. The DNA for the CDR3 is TGTGCCAGCAGACTCCAGGGGGCTACACGACAGCCCCAGCATTTT.

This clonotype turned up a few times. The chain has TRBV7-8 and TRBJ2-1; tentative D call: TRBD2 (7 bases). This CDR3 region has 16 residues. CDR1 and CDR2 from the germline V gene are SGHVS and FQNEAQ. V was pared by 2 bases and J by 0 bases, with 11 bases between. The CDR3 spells CASSLSGEGSYNEQFF. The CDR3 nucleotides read TGTGCCAGCAGCTTATCAGGGGAGGGCTCCTACAATGAGCAGTTCTTC. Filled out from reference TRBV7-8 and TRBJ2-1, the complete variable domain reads GAGVSQSPRYKVAKRGQDVALRCDPISGHVSLFWYQQALGQGPEFLTYFQNEAQLDKSGLPSDRFFAERPEGSVSTLKIQRTQQEDSAVYLCASSLSGEGSYNEQFFGPGTRLTVL.

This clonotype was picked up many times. The CDR3 here is CSASPPGLTGANVLTF. As DNA, the CDR3 is TGCAGTGCTTCTCCACCGGGTCTCACTGGGGCCAACGTCCTGACTTTC. V and J are TRBV20-1 and TRBJ2-6; D call uncertain. This CDR3 is built from 16 residues. Germline CDR1 is DFQATT and CDR2 is SNEGSKA (reference sequence). V lost 5 bases and J lost 2, with 16 bases in between.

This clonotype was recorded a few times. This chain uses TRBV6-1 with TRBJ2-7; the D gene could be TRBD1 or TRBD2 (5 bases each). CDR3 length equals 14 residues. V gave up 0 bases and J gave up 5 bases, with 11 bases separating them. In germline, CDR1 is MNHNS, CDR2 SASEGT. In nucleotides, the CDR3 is TGTGCCAGCAGTGAAGCGCACGGGGACCACGAGCAGTACTTC. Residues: CASSEAHGDHEQYF.

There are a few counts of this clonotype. In DNA, the CDR3 is TGCGCCAGCAGCCAAGGTATACGCTACGAGCAGTACTTC. Its protein product is CASSQGIRYEQYF. The V and J genes are TRBV4-1 and TRBJ2-7; D ambiguous. The germline V gene has CDR1 MGHRA and CDR2 YSYEKL. The CDR3 is 13 residues long. V lost 1 base and J lost 3, with 7 bases in between.

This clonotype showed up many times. The CDR3 DNA sequence: TGCGCCAGCAGACTCGGGACGGTCCTTTTTGGGACCCAGTACTTC. Protein sequence: CASRLGTVLFGTQYF. V and J are TRBV5-1 and TRBJ2-5; D may be TRBD1 or TRBD2 (5 bases each). V was shortened by 5 bases and J by 7 bases, with 21 bases between the two germline ends. The CDR3 has 15 amino acids. CDR1 is SGHRS and CDR2 is YFSETQ in the germline V gene.